This T cell receptor (beta chain) was retrieved from a study of blood T cells in healthy people across ages. In regard to this clonotype: No antigen is known for it.

The CDR3 runs 14 residues. Germline CDR1 is LNHNV and CDR2 is YYDKDF (reference sequence). The germline V and J ends were trimmed by 0 bases and 6 bases, with 12 bases remaining between them. Overall study findings and caveats: Older individuals had lower TCR beta diversity per million T cells (the decline was roughly linear).

The use of a sample-barcoded 5' primer and a J-beta primer mix characterized a second PCR of roughly 6 to 11 cycles. TCRdb passed the 5' RACE reads through MiXCR, listing each CDR3 protein once. The sample records about 630,000 distinct CDR3 sequences, roughly 21% being singletons. Sequences were obtained from blood. The clonotype was recovered from a man aged 70-80 years in good health. The rearrangement links TRBV15 to TRBJ2-7; TRBD1 might be the D (5 bases). The CDR3 DNA reads TGTGCCACCAGCAGAGATTCCCAGGGCGCCGAGCAGTACTTC. Translation gives CATSRDSQGAEQYF.